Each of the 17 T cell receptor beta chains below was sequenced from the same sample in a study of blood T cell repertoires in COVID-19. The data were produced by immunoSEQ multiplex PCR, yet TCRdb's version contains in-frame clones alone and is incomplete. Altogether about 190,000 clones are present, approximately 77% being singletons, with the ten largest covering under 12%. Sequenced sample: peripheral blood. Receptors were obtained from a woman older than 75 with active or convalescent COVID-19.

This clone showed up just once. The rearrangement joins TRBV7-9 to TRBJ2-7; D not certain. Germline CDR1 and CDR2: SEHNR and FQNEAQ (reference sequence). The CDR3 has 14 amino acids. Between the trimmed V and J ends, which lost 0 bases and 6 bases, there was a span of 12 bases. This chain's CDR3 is CASSLAVRTPEQYF. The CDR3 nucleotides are TGTGCCAGCAGCTTAGCTGTCAGAACCCCCGAGCAGTACTTC.

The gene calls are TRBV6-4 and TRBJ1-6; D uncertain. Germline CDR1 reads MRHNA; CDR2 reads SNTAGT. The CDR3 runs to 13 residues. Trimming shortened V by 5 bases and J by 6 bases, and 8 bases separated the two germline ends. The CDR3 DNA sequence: TGTGCCAGCAGTCGGGAACTTAATTCACCCCTCCACTTT. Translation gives CASSRELNSPLHF.

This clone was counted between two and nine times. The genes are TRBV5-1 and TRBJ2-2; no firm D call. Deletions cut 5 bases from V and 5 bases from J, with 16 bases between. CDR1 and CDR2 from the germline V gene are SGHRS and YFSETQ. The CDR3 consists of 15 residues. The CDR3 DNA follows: TGCGCCAGCAGTCGTAATCAAGCTCCAACCGGGGAGCTGTTTTTT. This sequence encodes CASSRNQAPTGELFF.

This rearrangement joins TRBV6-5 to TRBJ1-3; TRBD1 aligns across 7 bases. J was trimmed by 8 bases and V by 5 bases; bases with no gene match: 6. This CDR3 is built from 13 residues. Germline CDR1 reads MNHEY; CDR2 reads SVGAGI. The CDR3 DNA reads TGTGCCAGCAGTCCGGACAGGCGGGACACCATATATTTT. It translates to CASSPDRRDTIYF.

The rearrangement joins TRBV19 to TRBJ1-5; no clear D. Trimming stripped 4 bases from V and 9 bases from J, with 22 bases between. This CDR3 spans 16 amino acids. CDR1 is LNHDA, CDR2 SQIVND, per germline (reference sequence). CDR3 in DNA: TGTGCCAGTAGTAACCAAAATACTGGGAAAGGAGGGCCCCAGCATTTT. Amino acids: CASSNQNTGKGGPQHF.

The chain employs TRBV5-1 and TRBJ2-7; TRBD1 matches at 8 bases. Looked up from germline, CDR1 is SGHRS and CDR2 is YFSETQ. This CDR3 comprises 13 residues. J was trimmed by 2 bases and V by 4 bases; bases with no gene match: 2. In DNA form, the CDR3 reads TGCGCCAGCAGCCGGACAGGGCCCTACGAGCAGTACTTC. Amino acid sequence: CASSRTGPYEQYF.

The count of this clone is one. The CDR3 nucleotides are TGCAGTGCTAGTCCGGGCGGGAGTTTCGACAATGAGCAGTTCTTC. Translating gives CSASPGGSFDNEQFF. V usage is TRBV20-1 and J usage is TRBJ2-1, with 7 bases lining up with TRBD2. Trimming at V came to 3 bases and at J to 5 bases, leaving 10 bases not matched to a gene. This CDR3 spans 15 amino acids. CDR1 DFQATT and CDR2 SNEGSKA come from the germline V gene (reference sequence).

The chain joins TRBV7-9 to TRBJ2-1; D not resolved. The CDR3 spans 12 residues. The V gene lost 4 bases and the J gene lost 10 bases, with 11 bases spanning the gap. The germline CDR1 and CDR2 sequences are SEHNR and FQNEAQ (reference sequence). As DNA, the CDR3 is TGTGCCAGCAGCTCCGTGCACCAGGAGCAGTTCTTC. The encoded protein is CASSSVHQEQFF. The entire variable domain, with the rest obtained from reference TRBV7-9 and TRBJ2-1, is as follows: DTGVSQNPRHKITKRGQNVTFRCDPISEHNRLYWYRQTLGQGPEFLTYFQNEAQLEKSRLLSDRFSAERPKGSFSTLEIQRTEQGDSAMYLCASSSVHQEQFFGPGTRLTVL.

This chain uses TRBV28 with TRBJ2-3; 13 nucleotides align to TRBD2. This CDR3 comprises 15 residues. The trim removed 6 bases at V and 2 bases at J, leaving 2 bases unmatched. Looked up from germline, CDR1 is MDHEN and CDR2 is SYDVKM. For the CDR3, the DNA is TGTGCCAGCAGCGGGACTAGCGGGACCACAGATACGCAGTATTTT. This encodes CASSGTSGTTDTQYF.

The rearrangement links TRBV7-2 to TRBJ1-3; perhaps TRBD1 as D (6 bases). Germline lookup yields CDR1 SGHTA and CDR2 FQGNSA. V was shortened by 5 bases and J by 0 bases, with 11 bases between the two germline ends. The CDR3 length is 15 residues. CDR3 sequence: CASSPGVNSGNTIYF. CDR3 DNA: TGTGCCAGCAGCCCAGGGGTTAACTCTGGAAACACCATATATTTT.

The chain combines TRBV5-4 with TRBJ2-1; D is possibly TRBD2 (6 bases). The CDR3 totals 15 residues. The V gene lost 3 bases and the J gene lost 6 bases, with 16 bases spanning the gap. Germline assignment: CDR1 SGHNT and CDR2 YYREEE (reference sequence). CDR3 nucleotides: TGTGCCAGCAGCTCAGAAGGCCCGGGAGTCAATGAGCAGTTCTTC. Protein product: CASSSEGPGVNEQFF.

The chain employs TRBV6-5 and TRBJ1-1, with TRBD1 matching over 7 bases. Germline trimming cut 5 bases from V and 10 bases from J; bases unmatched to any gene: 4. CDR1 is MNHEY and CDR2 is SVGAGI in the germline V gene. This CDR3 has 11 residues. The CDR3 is CASSKQGRAFF. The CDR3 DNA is TGTGCCAGCAGTAAACAGGGGAGAGCTTTCTTT.

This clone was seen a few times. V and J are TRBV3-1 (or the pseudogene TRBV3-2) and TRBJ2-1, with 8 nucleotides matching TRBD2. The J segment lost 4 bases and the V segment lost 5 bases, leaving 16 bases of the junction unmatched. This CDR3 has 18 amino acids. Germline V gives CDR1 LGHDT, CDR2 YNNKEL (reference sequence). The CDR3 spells CASSKTGLALAAYNEQFF. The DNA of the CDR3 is TGTGCCAGCAGCAAGACCGGGTTAGCACTAGCGGCTTACAATGAGCAGTTCTTC.

DNA of the CDR3: TGTGCCAGCAGTCGACAGGGGATCGATCAGCCCCAGCATTTT. Its translation: CASSRQGIDQPQHF. This rearrangement joins TRBV28 to TRBJ1-5; 8 bases line up with TRBD1. This CDR3 is 14 amino acids long. J lost 5 bases, V lost 5 bases, and 5 bases had no gene match. The V gene's germline CDR1 is MDHEN and CDR2 SYDVKM.

Here the CDR3 DNA reads TGTGCCAGTGAGAGACAGTCCTCCTACGAGCAGTACTTC. It translates to CASERQSSYEQYF. J is TRBJ2-7 and V is TRBV7-9; maybe TRBD1 (5 bases). V was shortened by 9 bases and J by 0 bases, with 12 bases between the two germline ends. Germline V gene data show CDR1 as SEHNR and CDR2 as FQNEAQ (reference sequence). The CDR3 has 13 residues.

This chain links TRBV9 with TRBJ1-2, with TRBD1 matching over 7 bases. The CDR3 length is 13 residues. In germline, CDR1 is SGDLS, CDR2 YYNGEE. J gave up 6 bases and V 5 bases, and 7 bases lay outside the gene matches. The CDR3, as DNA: TGTGCCAGCAGACGAGACAGGGAGGATGGCTACACCTTC. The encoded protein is CASRRDREDGYTF. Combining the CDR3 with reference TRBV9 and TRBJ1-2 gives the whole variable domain DSGVTQTPKHLITATGQRVTLRCSPRSGDLSVYWYQQSLDQGLQFLIQYYNGEERAKGNILERFSAQQFPDLHSELNLSSLELGDSALYFCASRRDREDGYTFGSGTRLTVV.

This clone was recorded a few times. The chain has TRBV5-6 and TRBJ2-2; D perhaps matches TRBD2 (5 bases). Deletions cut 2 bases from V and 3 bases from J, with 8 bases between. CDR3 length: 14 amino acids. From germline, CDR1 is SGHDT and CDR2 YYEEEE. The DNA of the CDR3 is TGTGCCAGCAGCTTTAGCGCCCACACCGGGGAGCTGTTTTTT. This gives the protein CASSFSAHTGELFF.